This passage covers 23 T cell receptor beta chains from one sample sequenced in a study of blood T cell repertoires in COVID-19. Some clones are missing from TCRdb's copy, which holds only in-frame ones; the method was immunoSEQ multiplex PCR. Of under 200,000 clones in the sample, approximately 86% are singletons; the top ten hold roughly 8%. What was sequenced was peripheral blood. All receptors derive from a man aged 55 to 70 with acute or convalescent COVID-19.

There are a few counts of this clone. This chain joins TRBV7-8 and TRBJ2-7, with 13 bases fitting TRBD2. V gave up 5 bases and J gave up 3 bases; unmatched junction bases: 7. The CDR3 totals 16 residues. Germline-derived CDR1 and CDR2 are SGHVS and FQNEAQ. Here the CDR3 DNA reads TGTGCCAGCAGCCTGGCGGGACTAGCGGGATTCTACGAGCAGTACTTC. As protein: CASSLAGLAGFYEQYF.

CDR3 residues: CSVKIAGGSYNEQFF. In DNA, the CDR3 is TGCAGCGTGAAGATAGCGGGAGGGTCGTACAATGAGCAGTTCTTC. This chain uses TRBV29-1 with TRBJ2-1; 11 nucleotides match TRBD2. The CDR3 is 15 residues long. The germline gives CDR1 SQVTM, CDR2 ANQGSEA. V shed 6 bases, J shed 4 bases, and the junction held 8 bases outside the gene matches.

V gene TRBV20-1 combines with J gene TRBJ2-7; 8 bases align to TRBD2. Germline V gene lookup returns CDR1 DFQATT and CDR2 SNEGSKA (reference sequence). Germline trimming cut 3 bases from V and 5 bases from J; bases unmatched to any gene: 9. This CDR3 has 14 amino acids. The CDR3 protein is CSASEAGVRNEQYF. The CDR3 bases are TGCAGTGCTAGTGAAGCGGGAGTGCGGAACGAGCAGTACTTC.

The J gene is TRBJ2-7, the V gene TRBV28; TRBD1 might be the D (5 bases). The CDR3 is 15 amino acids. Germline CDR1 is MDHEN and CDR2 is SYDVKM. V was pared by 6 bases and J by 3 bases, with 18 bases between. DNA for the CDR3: TGTGCCAGCAGGGAAACAGGTAACTCACTCTACGAGCAGTACTTC. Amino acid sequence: CASRETGNSLYEQYF.

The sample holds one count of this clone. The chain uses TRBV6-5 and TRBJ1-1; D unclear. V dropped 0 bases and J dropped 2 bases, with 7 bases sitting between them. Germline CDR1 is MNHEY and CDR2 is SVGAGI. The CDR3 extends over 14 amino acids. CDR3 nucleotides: TGTGCCAGCAGTTACTCGCGGCCAAACACTGAAGCTTTCTTT. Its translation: CASSYSRPNTEAFF.

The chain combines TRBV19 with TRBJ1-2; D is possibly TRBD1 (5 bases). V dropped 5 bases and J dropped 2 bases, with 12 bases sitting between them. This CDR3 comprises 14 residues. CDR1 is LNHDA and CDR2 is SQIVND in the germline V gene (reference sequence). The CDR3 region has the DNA TGTGCCAGTAGTTACAGCGGGGGAAACTATGGCTACACCTTC. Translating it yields CASSYSGGNYGYTF.

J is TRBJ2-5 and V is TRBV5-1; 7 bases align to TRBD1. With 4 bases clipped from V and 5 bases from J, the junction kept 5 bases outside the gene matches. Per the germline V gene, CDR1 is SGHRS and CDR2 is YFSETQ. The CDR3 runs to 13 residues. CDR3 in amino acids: CASSLQGRETQYF. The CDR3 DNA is TGCGCCAGCAGCCTACAGGGGCGGGAGACCCAGTACTTC.

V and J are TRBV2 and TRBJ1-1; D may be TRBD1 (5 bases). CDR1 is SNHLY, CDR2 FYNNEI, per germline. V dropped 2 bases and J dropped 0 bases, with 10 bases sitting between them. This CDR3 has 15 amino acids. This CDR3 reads CASSERQIMNTEAFF. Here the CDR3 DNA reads TGTGCCAGCAGTGAACGACAGATCATGAACACTGAAGCTTTCTTT.

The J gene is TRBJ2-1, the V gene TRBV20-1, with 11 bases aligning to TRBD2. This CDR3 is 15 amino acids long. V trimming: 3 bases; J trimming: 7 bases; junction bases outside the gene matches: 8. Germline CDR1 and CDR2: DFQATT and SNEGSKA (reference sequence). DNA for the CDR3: TGCAGTGCTAGTGGGCTAGCGGGAGGCATGAATGAGCAGTTCTTC. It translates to CSASGLAGGMNEQFF.

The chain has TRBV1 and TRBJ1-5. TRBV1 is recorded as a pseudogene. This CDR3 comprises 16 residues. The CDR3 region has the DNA TGCACCAGCAGCGCAAGCCCGCCGTATAGCAATCAGCCCCAGCATTTT. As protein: CTSSASPPYSNQPQHF.

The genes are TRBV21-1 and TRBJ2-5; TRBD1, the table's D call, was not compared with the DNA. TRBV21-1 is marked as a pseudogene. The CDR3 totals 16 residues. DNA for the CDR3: TGTGCCAGCAGCCCCAGCACCAGGGGGCATCAAGAGACCCAGTACTTC. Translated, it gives CASSPSTRGHQETQYF.

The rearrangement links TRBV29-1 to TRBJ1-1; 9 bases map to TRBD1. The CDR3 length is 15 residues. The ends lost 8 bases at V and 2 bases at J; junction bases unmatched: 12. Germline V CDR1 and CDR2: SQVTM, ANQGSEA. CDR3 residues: CSIGQGPFLNTEAFF. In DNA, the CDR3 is TGCAGCATAGGACAGGGGCCCTTCCTCAACACTGAAGCTTTCTTT. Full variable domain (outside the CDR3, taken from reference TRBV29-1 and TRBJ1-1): SAVISQKPSRDICQRGTSLTIQCQVDSQVTMMFWYRQQPGQSLTLIATANQGSEATYESGFVIDKFPISRPNLTFSTLTVSNMSPEDSSIYLCSIGQGPFLNTEAFFGQGTRLTVV.

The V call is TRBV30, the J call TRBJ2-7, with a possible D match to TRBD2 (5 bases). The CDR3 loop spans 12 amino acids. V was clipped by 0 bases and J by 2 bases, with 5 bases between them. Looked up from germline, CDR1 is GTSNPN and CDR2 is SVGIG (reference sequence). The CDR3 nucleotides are TGTGCCTGGAGTGTGGGAGCCTACGAGCAGTACTTC. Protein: CAWSVGAYEQYF.

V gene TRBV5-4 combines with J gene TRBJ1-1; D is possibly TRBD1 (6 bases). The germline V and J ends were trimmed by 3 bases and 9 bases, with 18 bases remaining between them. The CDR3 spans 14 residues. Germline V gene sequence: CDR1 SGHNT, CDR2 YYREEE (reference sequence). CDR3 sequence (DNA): TGTGCCAGCAGCTCCGGCCTTGGGACAAGACAAGCTTTCTTT. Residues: CASSSGLGTRQAFF.

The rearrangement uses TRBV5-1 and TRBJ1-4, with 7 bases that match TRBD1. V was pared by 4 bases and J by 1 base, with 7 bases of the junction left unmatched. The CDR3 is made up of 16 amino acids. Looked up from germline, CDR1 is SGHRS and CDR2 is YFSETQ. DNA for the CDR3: TGCGCCAGCAGCAACAGGGGCGTGAGAACTAATGAAAAACTGTTTTTT. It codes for CASSNRGVRTNEKLFF.

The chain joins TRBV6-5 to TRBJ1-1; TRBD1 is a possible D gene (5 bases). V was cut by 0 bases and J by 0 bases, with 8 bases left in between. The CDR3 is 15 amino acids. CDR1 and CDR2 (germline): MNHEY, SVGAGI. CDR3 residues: CASSYSGGLNTEAFF. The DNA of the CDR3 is TGTGCCAGCAGTTACTCGGGGGGACTGAACACTGAAGCTTTCTTT.

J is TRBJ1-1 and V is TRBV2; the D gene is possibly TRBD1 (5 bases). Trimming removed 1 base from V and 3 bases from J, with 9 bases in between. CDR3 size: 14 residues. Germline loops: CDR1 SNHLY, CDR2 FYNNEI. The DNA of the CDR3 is TGTGCCAGCAGTGAAGAGGAGGGGTACACTGAAGCTTTCTTT. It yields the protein CASSEEEGYTEAFF.

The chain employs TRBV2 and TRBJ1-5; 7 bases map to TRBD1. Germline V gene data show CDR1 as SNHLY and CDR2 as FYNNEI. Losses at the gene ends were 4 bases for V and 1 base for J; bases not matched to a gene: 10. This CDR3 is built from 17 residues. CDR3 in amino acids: CASSVIRTGYSNQPQHF. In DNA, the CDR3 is TGTGCCAGCAGTGTCATCCGGACAGGCTACAGCAATCAGCCCCAGCATTTT.

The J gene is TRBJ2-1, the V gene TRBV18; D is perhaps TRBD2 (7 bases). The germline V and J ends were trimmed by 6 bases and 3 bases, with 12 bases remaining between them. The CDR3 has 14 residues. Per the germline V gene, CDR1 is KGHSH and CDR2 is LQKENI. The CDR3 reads CASSPGGVYNEQFF. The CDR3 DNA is TGTGCCAGCTCTCCGGGGGGCGTCTACAATGAGCAGTTCTTC.

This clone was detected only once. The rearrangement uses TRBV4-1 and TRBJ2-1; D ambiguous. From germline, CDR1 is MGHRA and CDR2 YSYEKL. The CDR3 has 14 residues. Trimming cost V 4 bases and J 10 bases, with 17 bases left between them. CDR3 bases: TGCGCCAGCAGCCCCCCGACTTCCGACCTAGAGCAGTTCTTC. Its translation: CASSPPTSDLEQFF.

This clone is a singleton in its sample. CDR3 protein: CASSARDPFRDTQYF. CDR3 sequence (DNA): TGCGCCAGCAGCGCCCGGGATCCCTTCAGGGATACGCAGTATTTT. This chain joins TRBV5-1 and TRBJ2-3, with a tentative D call TRBD2 (5 bases). In germline, CDR1 is SGHRS, CDR2 YFSETQ. The CDR3 is made up of 15 amino acids. Trimming took 4 bases from V and 6 from J, leaving 18 bases between them.

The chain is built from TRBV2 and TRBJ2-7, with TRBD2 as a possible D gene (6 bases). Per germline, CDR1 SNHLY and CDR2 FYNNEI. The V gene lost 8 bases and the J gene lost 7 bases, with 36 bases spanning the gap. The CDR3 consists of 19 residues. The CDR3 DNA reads TGTGCCAGCTCCTCCAAGGGGACTTCCTTTGGTCTGTGCTTTGTGGAGCAGTACTTC. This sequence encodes CASSSKGTSFGLCFVEQYF.

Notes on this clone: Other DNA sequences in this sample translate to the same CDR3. This chain's CDR3 is CASSTGTSGSGDTQYF. As DNA, the CDR3 is TGCGCCAGCAGCACCGGGACTAGCGGGAGTGGAGATACGCAGTATTTT. The chain is built from TRBV5-1 and TRBJ2-3, with 14 bases identical to TRBD2. Germline lookup yields CDR1 SGHRS and CDR2 YFSETQ. V was pared by 4 bases and J by 5 bases, with 6 bases of the junction left unmatched. This CDR3 has 16 amino acids.